The source of this TCR beta chain is a study of CD8 T cells in ankylosing spondylitis. Each CDR3 protein gets one entry after TCRdb re-called the 5' RACE reads with MiXCR. This sample has hundreds of thousands of distinct CDR3 sequences, with about an eighth found just once. The CDR3 contains 16 residues. Germline CDR1 SGHVS, CDR2 FNYEAQ. Trimming took off 5 bases at V and 0 bases at J, with 14 bases between the two ends. This clonotype was found many times. Its target is unknown. Findings and caveats of the study: Reportedly, disease-linked clones are significantly enriched in ankylosing spondylitis patients' matched synovial fluid. Characteristic, it appeared, of ankylosing spondylitis blood was a TCR beta motif of fewer than 10 highly homologous variants.

Material: blood, either unsorted or a sorted T cell fraction (not recorded which). V usage is TRBV7-6 and J usage is TRBJ1-3, with D possibly TRBD1 on 5 matching bases. The sequence derives from a male donor with ankylosing spondylitis. The CDR3 reads CASSEGLLSSGNTIYF. The DNA of the CDR3 is TGTGCCAGCAGCGAGGGACTCTTGAGCTCTGGAAACACCATATATTTT. Full variable domain (remainder filled in from reference TRBV7-6 and TRBJ1-3): GAGVSQSPRYKVTKRGQDVALRCDPISGHVSLYWYRQALGQGPEFLTYFNYEAQQDKSGLPNDRFSAERPEGSISTLTIQRTEQRDSAMYRCASSEGLLSSGNTIYFGEGSWLTVV.